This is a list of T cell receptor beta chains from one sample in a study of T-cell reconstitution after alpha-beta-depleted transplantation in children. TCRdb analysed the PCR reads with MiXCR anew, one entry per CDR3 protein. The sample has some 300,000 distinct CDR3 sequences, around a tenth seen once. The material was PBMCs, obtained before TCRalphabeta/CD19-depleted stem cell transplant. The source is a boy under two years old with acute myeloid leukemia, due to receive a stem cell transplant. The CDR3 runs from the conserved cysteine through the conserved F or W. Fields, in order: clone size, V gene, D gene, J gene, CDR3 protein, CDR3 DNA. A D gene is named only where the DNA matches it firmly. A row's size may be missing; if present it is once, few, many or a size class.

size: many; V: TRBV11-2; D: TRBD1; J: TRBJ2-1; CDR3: CASSLPKEGQGSYNEQFF; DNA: TGTGCCAGCAGCTTACCAAAAGAAGGACAGGGATCCTACAATGAGCAGTTCTTC
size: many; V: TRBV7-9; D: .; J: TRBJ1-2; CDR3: CASSLTNYGYTF; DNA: TGTGCCAGCAGCTTAACTAACTATGGCTACACCTTC
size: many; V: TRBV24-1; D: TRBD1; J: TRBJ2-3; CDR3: CATSGNRGLTDTQYF; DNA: TGTGCCACCAGTGGCAACAGGGGGCTCACAGATACGCAGTATTTT
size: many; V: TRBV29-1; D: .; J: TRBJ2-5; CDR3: CSVDTQETQYF; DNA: TGCAGCGTAGATACCCAAGAGACCCAGTACTTC
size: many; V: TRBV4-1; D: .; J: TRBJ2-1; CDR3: CASAPGEQFF; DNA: TGCGCCAGCGCCCCAGGAGAGCAGTTCTTC
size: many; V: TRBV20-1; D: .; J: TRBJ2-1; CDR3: CSARDPIRGNEQFF; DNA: TGCAGTGCTAGAGACCCTATAAGGGGGAATGAGCAGTTCTTC
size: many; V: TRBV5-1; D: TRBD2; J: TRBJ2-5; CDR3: CASSLDWGLAGAETQYF; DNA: TGCGCCAGCAGCTTGGATTGGGGACTAGCGGGGGCAGAGACCCAGTACTTC
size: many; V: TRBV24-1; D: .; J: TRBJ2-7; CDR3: CATSDLGEQYF; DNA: TGTGCCACCAGTGATTTGGGCGAGCAGTACTTC
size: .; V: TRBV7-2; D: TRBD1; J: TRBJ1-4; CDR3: CASSLEGGDKLFF; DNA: TGTGCCAGCAGCTTAGAAGGGGGCGATAAACTGTTTTTT
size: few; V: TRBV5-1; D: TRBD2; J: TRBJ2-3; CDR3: CASSLGMTGGSTDTQYF; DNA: TGCGCCAGCAGCTTGGGCATGACGGGGGGTAGCACAGATACGCAGTATTTT
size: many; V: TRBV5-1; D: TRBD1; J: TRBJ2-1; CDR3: CASSADRGLSNEQFF; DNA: TGCGCCAGCAGCGCGGACAGGGGGCTGTCGAATGAGCAGTTCTTC
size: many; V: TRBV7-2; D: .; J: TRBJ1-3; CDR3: CASSSSNTIYF; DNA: TGTGCCAGCAGCTCCTCAAACACCATATATTTT
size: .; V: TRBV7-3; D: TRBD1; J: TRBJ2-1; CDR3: CASSSTGGRFNNEQFF; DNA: TGTGCCAGCAGCTCGACAGGGGGTCGCTTCAACAATGAGCAGTTCTTC